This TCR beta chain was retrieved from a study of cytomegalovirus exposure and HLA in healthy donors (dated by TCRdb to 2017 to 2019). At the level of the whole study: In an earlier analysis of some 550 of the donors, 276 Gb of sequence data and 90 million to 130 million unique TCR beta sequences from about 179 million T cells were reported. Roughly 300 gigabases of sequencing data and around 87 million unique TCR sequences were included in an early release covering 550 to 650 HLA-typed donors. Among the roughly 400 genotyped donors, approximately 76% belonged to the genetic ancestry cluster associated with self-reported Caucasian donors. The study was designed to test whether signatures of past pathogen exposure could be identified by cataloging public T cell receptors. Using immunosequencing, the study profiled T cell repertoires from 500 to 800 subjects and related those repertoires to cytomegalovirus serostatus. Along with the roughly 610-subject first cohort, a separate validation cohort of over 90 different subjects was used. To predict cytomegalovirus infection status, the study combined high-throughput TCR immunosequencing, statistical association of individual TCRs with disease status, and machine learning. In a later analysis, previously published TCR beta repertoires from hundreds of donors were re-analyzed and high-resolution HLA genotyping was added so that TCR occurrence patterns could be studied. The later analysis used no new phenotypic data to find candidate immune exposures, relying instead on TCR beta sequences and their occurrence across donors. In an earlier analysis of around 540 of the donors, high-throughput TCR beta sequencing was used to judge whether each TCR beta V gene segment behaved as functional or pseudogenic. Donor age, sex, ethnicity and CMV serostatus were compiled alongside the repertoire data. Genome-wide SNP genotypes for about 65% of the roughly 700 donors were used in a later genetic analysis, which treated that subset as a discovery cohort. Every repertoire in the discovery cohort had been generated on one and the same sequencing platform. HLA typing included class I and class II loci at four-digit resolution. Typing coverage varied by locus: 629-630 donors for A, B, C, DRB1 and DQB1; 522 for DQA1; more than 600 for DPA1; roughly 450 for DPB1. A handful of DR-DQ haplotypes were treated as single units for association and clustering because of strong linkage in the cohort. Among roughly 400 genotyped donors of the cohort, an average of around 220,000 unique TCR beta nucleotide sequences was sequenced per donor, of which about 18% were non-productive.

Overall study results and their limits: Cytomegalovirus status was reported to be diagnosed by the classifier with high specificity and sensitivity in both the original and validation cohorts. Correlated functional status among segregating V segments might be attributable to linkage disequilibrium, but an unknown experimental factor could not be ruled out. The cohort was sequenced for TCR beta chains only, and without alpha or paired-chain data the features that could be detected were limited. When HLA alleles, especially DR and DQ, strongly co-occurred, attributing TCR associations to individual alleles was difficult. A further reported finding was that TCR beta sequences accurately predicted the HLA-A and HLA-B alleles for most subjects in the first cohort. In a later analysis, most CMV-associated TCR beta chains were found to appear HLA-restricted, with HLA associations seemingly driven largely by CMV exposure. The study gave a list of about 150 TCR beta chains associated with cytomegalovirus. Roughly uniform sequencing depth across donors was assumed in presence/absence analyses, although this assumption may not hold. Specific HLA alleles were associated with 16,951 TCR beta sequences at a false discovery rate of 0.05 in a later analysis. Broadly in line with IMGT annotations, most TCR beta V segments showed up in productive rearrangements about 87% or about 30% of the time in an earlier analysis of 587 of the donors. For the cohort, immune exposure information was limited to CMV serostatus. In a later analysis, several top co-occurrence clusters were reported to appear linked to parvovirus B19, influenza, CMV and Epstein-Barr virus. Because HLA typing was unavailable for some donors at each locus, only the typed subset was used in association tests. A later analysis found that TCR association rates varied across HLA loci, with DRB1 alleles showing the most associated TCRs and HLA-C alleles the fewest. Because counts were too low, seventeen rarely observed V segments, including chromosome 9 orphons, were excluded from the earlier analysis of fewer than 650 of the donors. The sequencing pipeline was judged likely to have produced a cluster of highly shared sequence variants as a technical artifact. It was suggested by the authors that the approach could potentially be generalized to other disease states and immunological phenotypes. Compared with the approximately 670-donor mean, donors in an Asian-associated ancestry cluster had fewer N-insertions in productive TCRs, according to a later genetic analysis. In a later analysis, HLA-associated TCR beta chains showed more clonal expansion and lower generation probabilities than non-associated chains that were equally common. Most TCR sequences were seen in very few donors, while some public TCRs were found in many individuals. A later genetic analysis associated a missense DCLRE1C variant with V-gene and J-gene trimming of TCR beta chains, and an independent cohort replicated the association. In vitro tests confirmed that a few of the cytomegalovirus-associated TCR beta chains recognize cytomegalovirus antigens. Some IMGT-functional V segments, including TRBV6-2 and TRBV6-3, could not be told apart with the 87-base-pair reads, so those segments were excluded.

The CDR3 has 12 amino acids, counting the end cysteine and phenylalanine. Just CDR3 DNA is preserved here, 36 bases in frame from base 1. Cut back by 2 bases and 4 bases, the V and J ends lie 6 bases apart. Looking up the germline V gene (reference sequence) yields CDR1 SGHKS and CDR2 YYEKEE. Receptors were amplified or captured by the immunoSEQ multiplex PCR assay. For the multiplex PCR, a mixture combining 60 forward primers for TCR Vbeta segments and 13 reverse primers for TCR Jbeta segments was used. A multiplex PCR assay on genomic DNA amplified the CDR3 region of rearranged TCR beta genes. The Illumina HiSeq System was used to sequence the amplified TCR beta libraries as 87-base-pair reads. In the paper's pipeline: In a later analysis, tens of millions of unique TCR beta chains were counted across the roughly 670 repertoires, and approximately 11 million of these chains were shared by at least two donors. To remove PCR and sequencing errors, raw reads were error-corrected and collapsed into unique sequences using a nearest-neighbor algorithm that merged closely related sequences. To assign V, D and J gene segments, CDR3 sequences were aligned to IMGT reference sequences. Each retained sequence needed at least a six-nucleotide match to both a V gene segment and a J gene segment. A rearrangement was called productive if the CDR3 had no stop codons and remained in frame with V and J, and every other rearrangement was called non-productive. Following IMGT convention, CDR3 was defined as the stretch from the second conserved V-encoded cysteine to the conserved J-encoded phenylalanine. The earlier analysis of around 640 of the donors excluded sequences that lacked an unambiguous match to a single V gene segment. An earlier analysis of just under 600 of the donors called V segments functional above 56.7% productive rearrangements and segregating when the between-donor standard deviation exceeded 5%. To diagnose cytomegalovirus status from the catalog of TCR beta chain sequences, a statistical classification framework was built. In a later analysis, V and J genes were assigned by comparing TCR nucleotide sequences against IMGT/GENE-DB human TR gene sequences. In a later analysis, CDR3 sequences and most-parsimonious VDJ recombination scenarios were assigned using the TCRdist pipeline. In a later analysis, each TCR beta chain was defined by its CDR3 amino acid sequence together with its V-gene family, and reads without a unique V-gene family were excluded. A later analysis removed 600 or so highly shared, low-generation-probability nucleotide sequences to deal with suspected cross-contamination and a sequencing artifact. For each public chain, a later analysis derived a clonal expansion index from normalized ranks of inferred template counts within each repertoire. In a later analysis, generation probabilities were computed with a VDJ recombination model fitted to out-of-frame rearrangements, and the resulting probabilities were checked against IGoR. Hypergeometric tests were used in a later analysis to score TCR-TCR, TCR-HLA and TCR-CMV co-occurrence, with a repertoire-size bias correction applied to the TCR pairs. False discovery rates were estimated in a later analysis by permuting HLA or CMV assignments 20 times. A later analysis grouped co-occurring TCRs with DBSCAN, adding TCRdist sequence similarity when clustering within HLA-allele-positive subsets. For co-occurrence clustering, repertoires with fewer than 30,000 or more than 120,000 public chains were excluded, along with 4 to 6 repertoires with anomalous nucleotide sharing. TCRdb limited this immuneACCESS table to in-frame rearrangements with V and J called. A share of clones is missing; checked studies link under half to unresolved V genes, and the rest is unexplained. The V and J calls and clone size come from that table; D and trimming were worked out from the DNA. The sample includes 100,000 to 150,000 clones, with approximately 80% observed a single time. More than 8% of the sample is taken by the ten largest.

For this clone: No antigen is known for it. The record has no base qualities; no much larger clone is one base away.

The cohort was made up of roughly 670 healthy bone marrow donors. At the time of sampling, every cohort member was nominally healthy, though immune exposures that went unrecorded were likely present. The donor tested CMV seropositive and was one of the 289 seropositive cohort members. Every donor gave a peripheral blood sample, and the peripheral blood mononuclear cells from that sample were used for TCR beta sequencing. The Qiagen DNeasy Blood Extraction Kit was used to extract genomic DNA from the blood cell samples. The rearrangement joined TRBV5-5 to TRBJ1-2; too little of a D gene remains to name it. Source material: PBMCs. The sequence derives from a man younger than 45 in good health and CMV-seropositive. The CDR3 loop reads CASSFVSYGYTF. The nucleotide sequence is TGTGCCAGCAGCTTTGTGAGCTATGGCTACACCTTC.